The clone carrying this T cell receptor (beta chain) was observed at least ten times. The antigen is undetermined. The authors produced cDNA by 5'RACE using 10-nucleotide random UMIs. TCRdb passed the 5' RACE reads through MiXCR, listing each CDR3 protein once. The repertoire holds roughly 48,000 distinct CDR3 sequences, with just under 6% as singletons. This CDR3 region has 13 residues. The J segment lost 1 base and the V segment lost 6 bases, leaving 0 bases of the junction unmatched. The germline gives CDR1 SGHTA, CDR2 FQGNSA. This entry is derived from a study of neurological immune-mediated disorders. Points from the study as a whole: Healthy controls had more TCR clonal expansion than multiple sclerosis, which showed the least, whereas HTLV-1-associated myelopathy showed the most. Among expanded clones, no CDR3 amino acid sequences were shared across subjects, a pattern suggesting private repertoires in all groups. Repertoires from 18 of 34 multiple sclerosis patients grouped phylogenetically into a related-CDR3 cluster, suggesting a possible signature.

Sample: CD4+ T cells from blood. This receptor was obtained from a woman aged 18-35 years with multiple sclerosis. The V and J genes are TRBV7-2 and TRBJ2-3, with TRBD2 matching over 8 bases. This CDR3 reads CASRLAGTDTQYF. The DNA for the CDR3 is TGTGCCAGCAGACTAGCGGGCACAGATACGCAGTATTTT.